One and the same sample provided the 4 T cell receptor beta chains below, sequenced in a study of T cell repertoires in urothelial bladder cancer. The protocol was immunoSEQ multiplex PCR, while the TCRdb copy is restricted to in-frame clones and leaves out a portion. The sample includes about 13,000 clones, 60% to 70% of them seen just once. The sample comprised tumor-infiltrating cells from bladder cancer. Receptors were obtained from a human donor with urothelial carcinoma.

CDR3 residues: CASSLSVGSYNEQFF. The CDR3 DNA reads TGTGCCAGCAGTCTGTCAGTCGGCTCCTACAATGAGCAGTTCTTC. The J gene is TRBJ2-1, the V gene TRBV2; D is ambiguous. V was shortened by 5 bases and J by 0 bases, with 11 bases between the two germline ends. This CDR3 contains 15 residues. Germline CDR1 reads SNHLY; CDR2 reads FYNNEI. Looking up the rest from reference TRBV2 and TRBJ2-1 gives the full variable domain: EPEVTQTPSHQVTQMGQEVILRCVPISNHLYFYWYRQILGQKVEFLVSFYNNEISEKSEIFDDQFSVERPDGSNFTLKIRSTKLEDSAMYFCASSLSVGSYNEQFFGPGTRLTVL.

The chain uses TRBV9 and TRBJ2-3, with 9 bases identical to TRBD2. The CDR3 runs to 17 residues. J gave up 2 bases and V 4 bases, and 11 bases lay outside the gene matches. The germline V gene encodes CDR1 SGDLS and CDR2 YYNGEE. In DNA, the CDR3 is TGTGCCAGCAGCTCTATGCGGACTAGCGTAAACACAGATACGCAGTATTTT. It encodes CASSSMRTSVNTDTQYF.

The rearrangement links TRBV11-2 to TRBJ2-3, with 7 bases fitting TRBD1. The V gene end was trimmed by 1 base and the J gene end by 0 bases; junction bases not matched to a gene: 4. Germline-derived CDR1 and CDR2 are SGHAT and FQNNGV. This CDR3 region has 16 residues. CDR3 in amino acids: CASSLGGGGSTDTQYF. In DNA form, the CDR3 reads TGTGCCAGCAGCTTAGGAGGGGGCGGTAGCACAGATACGCAGTATTTT.

This clone has more than one count but fewer than ten. This chain uses TRBV7-8 with TRBJ1-2; 8 bases align to TRBD1. Germline V gene lookup returns CDR1 SGHVS and CDR2 FQNEAQ. The CDR3 length is 14 residues. The V and J ends lost 2 bases and 2 bases, in that order; junction bases with no gene match: 1. The CDR3 sequence: CASSLRQGNYGYTF. In nucleotides, the CDR3 is TGTGCCAGCAGCTTAAGACAGGGGAACTATGGCTACACCTTC.